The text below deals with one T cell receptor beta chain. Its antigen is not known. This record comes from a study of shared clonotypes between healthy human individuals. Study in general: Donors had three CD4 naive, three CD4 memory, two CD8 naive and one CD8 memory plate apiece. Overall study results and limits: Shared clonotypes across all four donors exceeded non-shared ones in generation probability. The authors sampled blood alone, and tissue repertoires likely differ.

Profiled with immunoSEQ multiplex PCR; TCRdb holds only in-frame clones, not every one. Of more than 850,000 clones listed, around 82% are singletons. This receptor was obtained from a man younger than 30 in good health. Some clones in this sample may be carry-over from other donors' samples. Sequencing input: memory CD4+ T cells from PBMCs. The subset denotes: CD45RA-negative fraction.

The CDR3 region is CASSPSRTAAPEAFF. The CDR3 DNA follows: TGTGCCAGCAGTCCCTCGCGGACTGCCGCCCCCGAAGCTTTCTTT. The genes are TRBV28 and TRBJ1-1; D gene unclear. Germline V gene sequence: CDR1 MDHEN, CDR2 SYDVKM. V dropped 5 bases and J dropped 8 bases, with 21 bases sitting between them. The CDR3 is 15 residues long.